Listed here are 27 T cell receptor beta chains from one sample, sequenced in a study of blood T cell repertoires in COVID-19. The table came from immunoSEQ multiplex PCR; TCRdb's copy has only in-frame clones and leaves some out. This sample carries under 50,000 clones, 92% of them seen once, and the ten largest clones take more than 10%. Source material: peripheral blood. The receptors come from a human donor in a cohort sampled during active COVID-19.

This clone was seen just once. The V call is TRBV15, the J call TRBJ2-5, with TRBD1 identical over 7 bases. V gave up 5 bases and J gave up 1 base; unmatched junction bases: 4. CDR3 length: 14 amino acids. In germline, CDR1 is LNHNV, CDR2 YYDKDF (reference sequence). The CDR3 loop reads CATSLWTGQETQYF. CDR3 nucleotides: TGTGCCACCAGCCTTTGGACAGGCCAAGAGACCCAGTACTTC. The full variable domain, completed using reference TRBV15 and TRBJ2-5, is DAMVIQNPRYQVTQFGKPVTLSCSQTLNHNVMYWYQQKSSQAPKLLFHYYDKDFNNEADTPDNFQSRRPNTSFCFLDIRSPGLGDTAMYLCATSLWTGQETQYFGPGTRLLVL.

CDR3 sequence (DNA): TGTGCCAGCAGCCGGTGGACAGGGGGCACGAATGAGCAGTTCTTC. It yields the protein CASSRWTGGTNEQFF. The J gene is TRBJ2-1, the V gene TRBV14, with TRBD1 matching 11 bases. This CDR3 spans 15 amino acids. V shed 4 bases, J shed 7 bases, and the junction held 6 bases outside the gene matches. Looked up from germline, CDR1 is SGHDN and CDR2 is FVKESK.

The rearrangement uses TRBV30 and TRBJ2-7; D remains unclear. The CDR3 consists of 12 residues. Germline-derived CDR1 and CDR2 are GTSNPN and SVGIG (reference sequence). Between the trimmed V and J ends, which lost 3 bases and 0 bases, there was a span of 6 bases. The CDR3 loop is CAWSPSSYEQYF. The CDR3 bases are TGTGCCTGGAGCCCCAGCTCCTACGAGCAGTACTTC.

The chain couples TRBV2 to TRBJ2-1; D unresolved. The length of the CDR3 is 14 residues. V gave up 4 bases and J gave up 0 bases, with 7 bases separating them. Germline values: CDR1 SNHLY, CDR2 FYNNEI. CDR3 sequence (DNA): TGTGCCAGCAGTGTGGAGAGCTCCTACAATGAGCAGTTCTTC. This encodes CASSVESSYNEQFF.

V and J are TRBV9 and TRBJ2-3, with a tentative D call TRBD2 (6 bases). Trimming removed 0 bases from V and 6 bases from J, with 8 bases in between. The CDR3 is made up of 13 amino acids. CDR1 is SGDLS, CDR2 YYNGEE, per germline. DNA for the CDR3: TGTGCCAGCAGCGTAGCTCTAGCGGATACGCAGTATTTT. This codes for CASSVALADTQYF.

V and J are TRBV30 and TRBJ2-3, with 9 bases identical to TRBD2. Germline values: CDR1 GTSNPN, CDR2 SVGIG (reference sequence). The CDR3 is 19 amino acids. V dropped 3 bases and J dropped 3; count of bases not matched to a gene: 19. The CDR3 sequence: CAWSALTGGASGKTDTQYF. The CDR3 nucleotides read TGTGCCTGGAGCGCCCTAACTGGGGGCGCTAGCGGGAAAACAGATACGCAGTATTTT.

For the CDR3, the DNA is TGTGCCAGCAGCCGAAGACTAGTTACAGATACGCAGTATTTT. Translation gives CASSRRLVTDTQYF. V usage is TRBV3-1 (or the pseudogene TRBV3-2) and J usage is TRBJ2-3, with D perhaps TRBD2 (6 bases). V lost 4 bases, J lost 3 bases, and 11 bases lay in between. The CDR3 runs to 14 residues. In germline, CDR1 is LGHDT, CDR2 YNNKEL (reference sequence).

V and J are TRBV5-1 and TRBJ1-1; the D is unclear. Between the trimmed V and J ends, which lost 4 bases and 11 bases, there was a span of 18 bases. The CDR3 sequence is 13 residues long. CDR1 and CDR2 from the germline V gene are SGHRS and YFSETQ. The CDR3 DNA sequence: TGCGCCAGCAGCCTGAGCCCTGGGAGTCGGGCTTTCTTT. This sequence encodes CASSLSPGSRAFF.

V is TRBV19 and J is TRBJ2-2; 10 bases match TRBD1. CDR1 and CDR2 (germline): LNHDA, SQIVND (reference sequence). After removal of 3 bases from V and 6 bases from J, the junction contained 7 bases not matched to a gene. The CDR3 has 16 amino acids. CDR3 DNA sequence: TGTGCCAGTAGTATTCCGGGACAGGGGAGGTCCGGGGAGCTGTTTTTT. Residues: CASSIPGQGRSGELFF.

The chain couples TRBV19 to TRBJ1-5, with D possibly TRBD1 on 5 matching bases. The CDR3 is made up of 14 amino acids. V was clipped by 3 bases and J by 7 bases, with 13 bases between them. CDR1 is LNHDA, CDR2 SQIVND, per germline (reference sequence). The CDR3: CASSIGGGEQPQHF. For the CDR3, the DNA is TGTGCCAGTAGTATCGGGGGAGGAGAGCAGCCCCAGCATTTT.

CDR3 DNA: TGTGCCAGCAGTTTAGCAGGGGGAAGAGAGCAGTACTTC. It is translated as CASSLAGGREQYF. The chain employs TRBV27 and TRBJ2-7, with 7 bases lining up with TRBD1. This CDR3 comprises 13 residues. The V and J ends lost 2 bases and 7 bases, in that order; junction bases with no gene match: 5. Germline assignment: CDR1 MNHEY and CDR2 SMNVEV (reference sequence).

The chain combines TRBV18 with TRBJ1-5, with D possibly being TRBD1 (5 bases). Germline V gene data show CDR1 as KGHSH and CDR2 as LQKENI. CDR3 length: 16 amino acids. Trimming shortened V by 6 bases and J by 7 bases, and 22 bases separated the two germline ends. CDR3 sequence (DNA): TGTGCCAGCTCCCTAGACCGGACAACTCGGCCCCAGCCCCAGCATTTT. It yields the protein CASSLDRTTRPQPQHF.

This chain links TRBV3-1 (or the pseudogene TRBV3-2) with TRBJ2-1; 7 nucleotides align to TRBD1. Looked up from germline, CDR1 is LGHDT and CDR2 is YNNKEL (reference sequence). There are 15 residues in the CDR3. Germline trimming cut 0 bases from V and 4 bases from J; bases unmatched to any gene: 3. This chain's CDR3 is CASSQDLDRYNEQFF. The CDR3 DNA follows: TGTGCCAGCAGCCAAGATTTGGACAGGTACAATGAGCAGTTCTTC.

The rearrangement uses TRBV24-1 and TRBJ2-1; 7 positions agree with TRBD1. CDR1 and CDR2 (germline): KGHDR, SFDVKD. J was trimmed by 1 base and V by 2 bases; bases with no gene match: 4. This CDR3 has 16 amino acids. The CDR3 region is CATSDSRGQSYNEQFF. The CDR3 coding sequence is TGTGCCACCAGTGATTCTCGGGGACAGTCCTACAATGAGCAGTTCTTC.

This clone appeared a few times. The V call is TRBV18, the J call TRBJ1-5; a possible D gene is TRBD1 (5 bases). V was shortened by 2 bases and J by 4 bases, with 15 bases between the two germline ends. The CDR3 extends over 16 amino acids. The germline V gene has CDR1 KGHSH and CDR2 LQKENI. The CDR3 is CASSPGVGQINQPQHF. The CDR3 DNA reads as TGTGCCAGCTCACCAGGGGTGGGGCAGATAAATCAGCCCCAGCATTTT.

The V gene is TRBV23-1, the J gene TRBJ2-5; 7 bases match TRBD1. TRBV23-1 qualifies as an ORF whose function is uncertain. V lost 3 bases and J lost 0; bases outside the gene matches: 7. The CDR3 length is 16 residues. CDR3 region: CASSQTGDSYQETQYF. The CDR3 DNA reads TGCGCCAGCAGTCAGACTGGGGACAGCTACCAAGAGACCCAGTACTTC.

The chain carries TRBV7-2 and TRBJ2-1, with TRBD2 matching over 11 bases. Trimming cost V 5 bases and J 7 bases; bases outside gene matches: 13. Per germline, CDR1 SGHTA and CDR2 FQGNSA. The CDR3 contains 17 residues. CDR3 DNA: TGTGCCAGCAGCCTAGGGGGGGCGGGACTAGCGGCGAATGAGCAGTTCTTC. It codes for CASSLGGAGLAANEQFF. Variable domain in full (rest from reference TRBV7-2 and TRBJ2-1): GAGVSQSPSNKVTEKGKDVELRCDPISGHTALYWYRQSLGQGLEFLIYFQGNSAPDKSGLPSDRFSAERTGGSVSTLTIQRTQQEDSAVYLCASSLGGAGLAANEQFFGPGTRLTVL.

V and J are TRBV7-9 and TRBJ2-3; TRBD1 is a possible D gene (5 bases). Germline CDR1 is SEHNR and CDR2 is FQNEAQ (reference sequence). V gave up 3 bases and J gave up 5 bases, with 6 bases separating them. This CDR3 has 12 residues. The CDR3, as DNA: TGTGCCAGCAGCTTCCAGGGAGATACGCAGTATTTT. It encodes CASSFQGDTQYF.

This chain connects TRBV6-4 to TRBJ1-5; D remains ambiguous. The germline V gene encodes CDR1 MRHNA and CDR2 SNTAGT. This CDR3 spans 9 amino acids. The ends were cut back, 10 bases at V and 6 bases at J, with 4 bases in the middle. DNA for the CDR3: TGTGCCATACTTCAGCCCCAGCATTTT. Translating it yields CAILQPQHF.

The rearrangement joins TRBV19 to TRBJ2-3; TRBD2 might be the D (6 bases). V was trimmed by 3 bases and J by 0 bases, leaving 19 bases between them. CDR3 length: 18 amino acids. Per the germline V gene, CDR1 is LNHDA and CDR2 is SQIVND (reference sequence). The CDR3: CASSITPGSGVSTDTQYF. The CDR3 bases are TGTGCCAGTAGTATTACACCGGGATCGGGAGTAAGCACAGATACGCAGTATTTT.

The chain is built from TRBV6-6 and TRBJ2-7, with D possibly TRBD1 on 6 matching bases. Deletions cut 6 bases from V and 4 bases from J, with 19 bases between. In germline, CDR1 is MNHNY, CDR2 SVGAGI (reference sequence). The CDR3 has 15 amino acids. The CDR3 DNA follows: TGTGCCAGCAGCCCTCGGAAGGGACACAATTACGAGCAGTACTTC. This encodes CASSPRKGHNYEQYF.

The rearrangement links TRBV29-1 to TRBJ1-2, with TRBD1 matching over 8 bases. The CDR3 has 14 amino acids. Germline lookup yields CDR1 SQVTM and CDR2 ANQGSEA. V shed 1 base and J 9 bases; nucleotides not matched to a gene: 10. CDR3 bases: TGCAGCGTTGAAGTGGACAGGGCCGGTGGAAGCTACACCTTC. This sequence encodes CSVEVDRAGGSYTF.

The rearrangement joins TRBV19 to TRBJ1-1, with TRBD1 matching over 8 bases. With 5 bases clipped from V and 4 bases from J, the junction kept 9 bases outside the gene matches. The CDR3 extends over 15 amino acids. Germline V lookup: CDR1 LNHDA, CDR2 SQIVND (reference sequence). CDR3 in amino acids: CASSVSGGRGTEAFF. The CDR3 nucleotides are TGTGCCAGTAGTGTATCAGGGGGCCGTGGCACTGAAGCTTTCTTT. The whole variable domain, remainder taken from reference TRBV19 and TRBJ1-1, is DGGITQSPKYLFRKEGQNVTLSCEQNLNHDAMYWYRQDPGQGLRLIYYSQIVNDFQKGDIAEGYSVSREKKESFPLTVTSAQKNPTAFYLCASSVSGGRGTEAFFGQGTRLTVV.

This rearrangement joins TRBV7-3 to TRBJ1-2, with TRBD1 matching over 9 bases. The germline gives CDR1 SGHTA, CDR2 FQGTGA. The CDR3 sequence is 15 residues long. Losses at the gene ends were 5 bases for V and 5 bases for J; bases not matched to a gene: 9. CDR3 region: CASSTGPGQGYGYTF. The CDR3 coding sequence is TGTGCCAGCAGCACCGGACCGGGACAGGGTTATGGCTACACCTTC.

This clone was picked up one time. The chain has TRBV27 and TRBJ2-3, with 11 bases matching TRBD2. There are 16 residues in the CDR3. Germline V gene lookup returns CDR1 MNHEY and CDR2 SMNVEV (reference sequence). V lost 1 base and J lost 6; bases outside the gene matches: 6. DNA for the CDR3: TGTGCCAGCAGTTTATTTCTAGCGGGAGGCGTTGATACGCAGTATTTT. This translates into CASSLFLAGGVDTQYF.

This clone was counted a single time. This chain links TRBV7-9 with TRBJ1-6; no clear D gene. The CDR3 is made up of 12 amino acids. Trimming took 5 bases from V and 10 from J, leaving 9 bases between them. CDR1 and CDR2 (germline): SEHNR, FQNEAQ (reference sequence). CDR3 sequence reads: CASSLLTSPLHF. The CDR3 nucleotides are TGTGCCAGCAGCCTCCTAACGTCACCCCTCCACTTT.

The rearrangement joins TRBV7-9 to TRBJ1-1; the D gene is possibly TRBD1 (6 bases). Per germline, CDR1 SEHNR and CDR2 FQNEAQ (reference sequence). This CDR3 has 16 residues. With 6 bases removed from V and 5 bases from J, the gap between germline ends came to 22 bases. Written as DNA, the CDR3 is TGTGCCAGCAGTTCACAGGGATGGCACGTGGGAACTGAAGCTTTCTTT. It specifies CASSSQGWHVGTEAFF.